A selection of T cell receptor beta chains follows, all from one sample in a study of beta chain features in type 1 diabetes. The method was immunoSEQ multiplex PCR; TCRdb's version includes in-frame clones alone and lacks a portion of them. The sample lists 150,000 to 200,000 clones; roughly 59% were seen once. Sequencing was carried out using naive CD4+ T cells from blood. The receptors originated from a young man with type 1 diabetes. Each CDR3 is given with its conserved first and last residue. D genes are given only for firm matches. A clone size is listed for some rows: how often the clone was seen (once, few, many), or a class if it is expanded.

TRBJ1-1,-,TRBV29-1,-,CSVESQMNTEAFF,TGCAGCGTTGAAAGCCAGATGAACACTGAAGCTTTCTTT
TRBJ2-1,-,TRBV9,-,CASSPSAGPSYNEQFF,TGTGCCAGCAGCCCTTCGGCCGGGCCCTCCTACAATGAGCAGTTCTTC
TRBJ2-1,-,TRBV2,few,CASNPKGDNEQFF,TGTGCCAGCAACCCCAAAGGCGACAATGAGCAGTTCTTC
TRBJ2-5,-,TRBV5-1,-,CASRGETQYF,TGCGCCAGCAGAGGAGAGACCCAGTACTTC
TRBJ2-3,-,TRBV7-2,-,CASSSYYPRDTQYF,TGTGCCAGCAGCTCCTACTACCCCCGAGATACGCAGTATTTT
TRBJ1-2,-,TRBV10-3,-,CATAGTLGYYTF,TGTGCCACCGCCGGGACACTTGGCTACTACACCTTC
TRBJ1-2,TRBD1,TRBV7-2,-,CASSLGQGGYGYTF,TGTGCCAGCAGCCTGGGACAGGGTGGCTATGGCTACACCTTC
TRBJ2-2,-,TRBV30,-,CAWSVRGPGELFF,TGTGCCTGGAGTGTACGGGGGCCCGGGGAGCTGTTTTTT
TRBJ1-2,-,TRBV15,-,CATSRSSPAASYGYTF,TGTGCCACCAGCAGGTCGTCCCCCGCGGCCAGCTATGGCTACACCTTC
TRBJ1-5,-,TRBV9,-,CASSVDPGNQPQHF,TGTGCCAGCAGCGTAGATCCAGGGAATCAGCCCCAGCATTTT
TRBJ1-2,-,TRBV29-1,-,CSVGNYNTF,TGCAGCGTTGGTAACTACAACACCTTC
TRBJ1-1,-,TRBV9,-,CASSVLWNTEAFF,TGTGCCAGCAGCGTACTGTGGAACACTGAAGCTTTCTTT
TRBJ2-6,-,TRBV19,-,CASSAGGSGANVLTF,TGTGCCAGTAGTGCCGGTGGCTCTGGGGCCAACGTCCTGACTTTC
TRBJ1-2,-,TRBV29-1,-,CSASTPYGYTF,TGCAGCGCCAGTACACCCTATGGCTACACCTTC
TRBJ2-3,-,TRBV28,-,CASRAGWSADTQYF,TGTGCCAGCAGGGCCGGGTGGTCGGCAGATACGCAGTATTTT
TRBJ2-5,-,TRBV9,-,CASSVRDLETQYF,TGTGCCAGCAGCGTACGGGATTTGGAGACCCAGTACTTC
TRBJ2-5,TRBD1,TRBV20-1,-,CSAPRGETQYF,TGCAGTGCTCCCAGGGGGGAGACCCAGTACTTC
TRBJ2-5,TRBD1,TRBV4-1,-,CASSRGDRGLQRQETQYF,TGCGCCAGCAGCCGAGGGGACAGGGGGCTACAGAGGCAAGAGACCCAGTACTTC
TRBJ2-2,-,TRBV14,-,CASSQDRNTGELFF,TGTGCCAGCAGCCAAGACAGGAACACCGGGGAGCTGTTTTTT
TRBJ2-1,-,TRBV18,once,CASQATAASYNEQFF,TGTGCCAGCCAGGCTACGGCAGCTTCCTACAATGAGCAGTTCTTC
TRBJ2-7,-,TRBV7-6,few,CASSLRDTTYEQYF,TGTGCCAGCAGCTTAAGGGACACCACCTACGAGCAGTACTTC
TRBJ1-2,-,TRBV30,few,CAWSGTNYGYTF,TGTGCCTGGAGTGGAACTAACTATGGCTACACCTTC
TRBJ2-1,-,TRBV2,-,CASNTDIHNEQFF,TGTGCCAGCAATACTGACATCCACAATGAGCAGTTCTTC
TRBJ1-2,-,TRBV7-2,-,CASSVGRSNYGYTF,TGTGCCAGCAGCGTGGGGCGGTCTAACTATGGCTACACCTTC
TRBJ2-3,-,TRBV4-3,-,CASSQGSTTDTQYF,TGCGCCAGCAGCCAGGGGAGTACCACAGATACGCAGTATTTT
TRBJ2-3,-,TRBV29-1,few,CSVEGWVSTDTQYF,TGCAGCGTCGAAGGTTGGGTTAGCACAGATACGCAGTATTTT
TRBJ2-7,-,TRBV11-2,-,CASSLVGGSYEQYF,TGTGCCAGCAGCTTAGTGGGGGGCTCCTACGAGCAGTACTTC
TRBJ2-1,-,TRBV28,-,CASSLSGGINEQFF,TGTGCCAGCAGTTTAAGTGGGGGGATCAATGAGCAGTTCTTC
TRBJ2-4,-,TRBV4-1,-,CASSQDRGARTNIQYF,TGCGCCAGCAGCCAAGATAGGGGGGCGCGCACAAACATTCAGTACTTC
TRBJ2-5,-,TRBV7-9,-,CASSLRGLQETQYF,TGTGCCAGCAGCTTACGGGGCCTCCAAGAGACCCAGTACTTC